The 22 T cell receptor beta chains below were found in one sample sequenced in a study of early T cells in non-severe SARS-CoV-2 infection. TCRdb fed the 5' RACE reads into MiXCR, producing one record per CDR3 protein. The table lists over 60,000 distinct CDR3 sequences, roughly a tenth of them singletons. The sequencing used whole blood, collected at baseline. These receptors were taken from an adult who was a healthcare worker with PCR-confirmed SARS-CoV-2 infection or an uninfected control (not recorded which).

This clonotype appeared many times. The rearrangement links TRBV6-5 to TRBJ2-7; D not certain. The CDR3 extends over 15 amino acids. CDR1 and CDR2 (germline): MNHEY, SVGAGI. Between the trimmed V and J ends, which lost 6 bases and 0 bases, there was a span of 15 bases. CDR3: CASSSTSSRSYEQYF. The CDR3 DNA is TGTGCCAGCAGCTCAACTTCATCGCGCTCCTACGAGCAGTACTTC.

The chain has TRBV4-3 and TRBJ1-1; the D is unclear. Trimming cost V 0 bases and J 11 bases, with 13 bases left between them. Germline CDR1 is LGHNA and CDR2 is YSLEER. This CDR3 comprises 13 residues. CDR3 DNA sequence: TGCGCCAGCAGCCAAGATCGGGTCCAGATGGCTTTCTTT. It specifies CASSQDRVQMAFF.

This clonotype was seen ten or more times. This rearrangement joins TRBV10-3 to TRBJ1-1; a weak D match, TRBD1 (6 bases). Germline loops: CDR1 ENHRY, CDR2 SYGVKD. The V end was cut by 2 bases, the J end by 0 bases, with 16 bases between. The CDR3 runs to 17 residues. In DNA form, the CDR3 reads TGTGCCATCAGTGAGCGCGGGGGAAGGGGGATGAACACTGAAGCTTTCTTT. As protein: CAISERGGRGMNTEAFF.

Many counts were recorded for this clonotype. CDR3 sequence: CASSSAQGGTDTQYF. The CDR3, as DNA: TGTGCCAGCAGTTCCGCACAGGGGGGGACAGATACGCAGTATTTT. V is TRBV6-5 and J is TRBJ2-3; TRBD1 might be the D (8 bases). Trimming took off 4 bases at V and 3 bases at J, with 14 bases between the two ends. CDR3 length: 15 residues. Germline values: CDR1 MNHEY, CDR2 SVGAGI.

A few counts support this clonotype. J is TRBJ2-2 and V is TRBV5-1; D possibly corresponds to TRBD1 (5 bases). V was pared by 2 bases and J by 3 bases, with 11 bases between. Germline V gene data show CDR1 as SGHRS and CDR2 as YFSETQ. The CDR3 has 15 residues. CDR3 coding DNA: TGCGCCAGCAGCTTTTCAGGGCCGGACACCGGGGAGCTGTTTTTT. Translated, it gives CASSFSGPDTGELFF.

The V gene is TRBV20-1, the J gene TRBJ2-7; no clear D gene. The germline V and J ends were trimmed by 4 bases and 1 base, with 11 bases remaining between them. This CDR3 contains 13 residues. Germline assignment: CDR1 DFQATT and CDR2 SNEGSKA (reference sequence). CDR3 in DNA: TGCAGTGCTACCTCCGACTTATCCTACGAGCAGTACTTC. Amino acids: CSATSDLSYEQYF.

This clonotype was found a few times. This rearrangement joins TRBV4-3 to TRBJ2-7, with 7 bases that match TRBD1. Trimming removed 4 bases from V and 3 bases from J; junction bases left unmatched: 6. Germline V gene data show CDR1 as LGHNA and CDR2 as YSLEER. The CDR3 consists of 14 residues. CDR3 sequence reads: CASSRDRVSYEQYF. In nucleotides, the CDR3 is TGCGCCAGCAGCCGTGACAGGGTGAGCTACGAGCAGTACTTC.

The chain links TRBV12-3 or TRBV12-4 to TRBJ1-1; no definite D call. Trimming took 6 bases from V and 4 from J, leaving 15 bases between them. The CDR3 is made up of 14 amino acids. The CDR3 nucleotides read TGTGCCAGCAGCCCTTACCGACGGGGCACTGAAGCTTTCTTT. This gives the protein CASSPYRRGTEAFF.

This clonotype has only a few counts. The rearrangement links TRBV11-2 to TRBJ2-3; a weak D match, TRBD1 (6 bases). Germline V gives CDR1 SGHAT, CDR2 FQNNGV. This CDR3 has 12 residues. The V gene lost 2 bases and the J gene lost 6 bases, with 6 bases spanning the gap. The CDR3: CASSLTGDTQYF. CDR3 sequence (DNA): TGTGCCAGCAGCTTAACAGGGGATACGCAGTATTTT.

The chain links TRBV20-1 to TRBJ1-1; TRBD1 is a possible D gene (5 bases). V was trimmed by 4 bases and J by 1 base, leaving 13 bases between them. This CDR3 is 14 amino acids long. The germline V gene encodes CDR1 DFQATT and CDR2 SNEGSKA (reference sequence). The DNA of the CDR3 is TGCAGTGCTAAGACAGCCCCCGCGAACACTGAAGCTTTCTTT. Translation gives CSAKTAPANTEAFF.

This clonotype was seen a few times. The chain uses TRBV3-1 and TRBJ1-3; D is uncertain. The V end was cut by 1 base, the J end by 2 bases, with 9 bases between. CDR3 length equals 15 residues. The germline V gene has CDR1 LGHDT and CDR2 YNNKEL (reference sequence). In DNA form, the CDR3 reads TGTGCCAGCAGCCAAGGAGCGGGCGCTGGAAACACCATATATTTT. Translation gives CASSQGAGAGNTIYF.

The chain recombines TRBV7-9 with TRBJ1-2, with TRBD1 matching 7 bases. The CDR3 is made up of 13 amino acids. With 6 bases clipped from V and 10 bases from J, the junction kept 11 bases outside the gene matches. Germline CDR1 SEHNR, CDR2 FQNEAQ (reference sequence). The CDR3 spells CASSRRPGQFYTF. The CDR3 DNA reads TGTGCCAGCAGTCGTCGACCGGGACAGTTCTACACCTTC.

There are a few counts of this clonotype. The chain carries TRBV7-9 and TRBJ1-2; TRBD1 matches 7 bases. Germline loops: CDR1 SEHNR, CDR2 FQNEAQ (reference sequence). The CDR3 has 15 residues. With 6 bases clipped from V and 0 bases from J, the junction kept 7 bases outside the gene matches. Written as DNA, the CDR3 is TGTGCCAGCAGTTACAACAGGGGTACTAACTATGGCTACACCTTC. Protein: CASSYNRGTNYGYTF.

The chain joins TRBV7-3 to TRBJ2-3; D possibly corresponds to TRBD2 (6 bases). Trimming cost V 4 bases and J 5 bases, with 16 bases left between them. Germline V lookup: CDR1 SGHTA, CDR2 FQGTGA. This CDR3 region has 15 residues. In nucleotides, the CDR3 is TGTGCCAGCAGCTCCTCGGGGGACCTCTTAGATACGCAGTATTTT. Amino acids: CASSSSGDLLDTQYF.

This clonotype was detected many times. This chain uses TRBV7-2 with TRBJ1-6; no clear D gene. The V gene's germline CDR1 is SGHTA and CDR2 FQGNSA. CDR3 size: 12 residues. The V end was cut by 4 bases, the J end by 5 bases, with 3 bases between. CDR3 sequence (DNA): TGTGCCAGCAGCTGGAATAATTCACCCCTCCACTTT. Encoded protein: CASSWNNSPLHF. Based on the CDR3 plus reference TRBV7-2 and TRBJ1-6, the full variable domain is GAGVSQSPSNKVTEKGKDVELRCDPISGHTALYWYRQSLGQGLEFLIYFQGNSAPDKSGLPSDRFSAERTGGSVSTLTIQRTQQEDSAVYLCASSWNNSPLHFGNGTRLTVT.

This CDR3 reads CASTPAWGAAGYTF. In DNA, the CDR3 is TGTGCCAGCACCCCGGCGTGGGGGGCCGCTGGCTACACCTTC. The chain carries TRBV2 and TRBJ1-2, with D tentatively TRBD1 (6 bases). Between the trimmed V and J ends, which lost 7 bases and 7 bases, there was a span of 19 bases. This CDR3 is 14 amino acids long. Germline CDR1 and CDR2: SNHLY and FYNNEI.

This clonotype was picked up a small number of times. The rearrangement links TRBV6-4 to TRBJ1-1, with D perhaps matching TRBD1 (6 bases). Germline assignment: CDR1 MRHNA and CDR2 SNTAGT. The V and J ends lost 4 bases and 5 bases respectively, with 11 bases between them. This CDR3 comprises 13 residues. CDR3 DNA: TGTGCCAGCAGTGTAGAACAGGGAACTGAAGCTTTCTTT. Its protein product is CASSVEQGTEAFF.

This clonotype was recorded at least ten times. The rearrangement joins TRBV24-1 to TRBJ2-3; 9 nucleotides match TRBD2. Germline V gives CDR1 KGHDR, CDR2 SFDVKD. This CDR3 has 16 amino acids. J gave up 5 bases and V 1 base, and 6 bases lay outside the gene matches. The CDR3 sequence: CATSDFLAGSQDTQYF. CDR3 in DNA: TGTGCCACCAGTGATTTTCTAGCGGGGTCACAAGATACGCAGTATTTT.

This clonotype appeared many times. The chain's CDR3 is CASSPVGGSETQYF. CDR3 coding DNA: TGCGCCAGCAGCCCCGTTGGGGGCTCCGAGACCCAGTACTTC. This rearrangement joins TRBV5-1 to TRBJ2-5, with D tentatively TRBD1 (6 bases). The germline V gene encodes CDR1 SGHRS and CDR2 YFSETQ. The CDR3 is 14 residues long. Trimming stripped 4 bases from V and 5 bases from J, with 15 bases between.

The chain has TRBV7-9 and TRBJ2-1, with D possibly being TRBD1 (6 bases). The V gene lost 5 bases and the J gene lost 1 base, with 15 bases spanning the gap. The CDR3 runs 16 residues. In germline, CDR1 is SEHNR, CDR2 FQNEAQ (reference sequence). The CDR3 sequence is CASSPRTEISYNEQFF. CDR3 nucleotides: TGTGCCAGCAGCCCCCGGACAGAAATATCCTACAATGAGCAGTTCTTC. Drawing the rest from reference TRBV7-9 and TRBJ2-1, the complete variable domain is DTGVSQNPRHKITKRGQNVTFRCDPISEHNRLYWYRQTLGQGPEFLTYFQNEAQLEKSRLLSDRFSAERPKGSFSTLEIQRTEQGDSAMYLCASSPRTEISYNEQFFGPGTRLTVL.

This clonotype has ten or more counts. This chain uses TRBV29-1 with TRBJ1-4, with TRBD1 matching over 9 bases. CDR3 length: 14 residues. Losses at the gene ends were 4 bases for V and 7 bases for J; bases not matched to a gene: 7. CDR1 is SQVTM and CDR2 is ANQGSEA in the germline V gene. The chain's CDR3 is CSVAFRTGAEKLFF. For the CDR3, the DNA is TGCAGCGTTGCCTTTCGGACAGGGGCTGAAAAACTGTTTTTT.

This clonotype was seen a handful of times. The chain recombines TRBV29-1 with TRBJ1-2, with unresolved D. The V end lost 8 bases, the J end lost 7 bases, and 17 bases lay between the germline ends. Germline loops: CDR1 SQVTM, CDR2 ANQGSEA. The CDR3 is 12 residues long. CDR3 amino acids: CSIEAAPSGYTF. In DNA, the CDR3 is TGCAGCATAGAAGCCGCACCTTCTGGCTACACCTTC.